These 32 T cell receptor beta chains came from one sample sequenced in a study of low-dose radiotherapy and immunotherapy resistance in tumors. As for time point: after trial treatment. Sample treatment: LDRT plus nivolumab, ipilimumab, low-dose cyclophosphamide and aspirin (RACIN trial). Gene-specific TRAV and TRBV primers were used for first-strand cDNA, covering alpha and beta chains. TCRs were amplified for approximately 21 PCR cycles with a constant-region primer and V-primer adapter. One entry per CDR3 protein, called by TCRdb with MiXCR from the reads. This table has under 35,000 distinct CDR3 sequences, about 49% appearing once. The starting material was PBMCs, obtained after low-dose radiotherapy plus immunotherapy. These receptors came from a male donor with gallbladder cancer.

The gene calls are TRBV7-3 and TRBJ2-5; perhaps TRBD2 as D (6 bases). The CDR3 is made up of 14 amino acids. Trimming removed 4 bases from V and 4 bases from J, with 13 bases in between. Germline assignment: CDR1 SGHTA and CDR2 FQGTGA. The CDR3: CASSSMGGSETQYF. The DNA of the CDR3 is TGTGCCAGCAGCTCTATGGGAGGTTCAGAGACCCAGTACTTC. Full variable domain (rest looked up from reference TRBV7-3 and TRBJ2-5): GAGVSQTPSNKVTEKGKYVELRCDPISGHTALYWYRQSLGQGPEFLIYFQGTGAADDSGLPNDRFFAVRPEGSVSTLKIQRTERGDSAVYLCASSSMGGSETQYFGPGTRLLVL.

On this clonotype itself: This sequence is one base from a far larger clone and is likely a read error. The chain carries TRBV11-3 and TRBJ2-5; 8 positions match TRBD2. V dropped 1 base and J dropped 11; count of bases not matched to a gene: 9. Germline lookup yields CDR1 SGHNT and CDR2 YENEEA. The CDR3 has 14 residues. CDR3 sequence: CASSLVSGADEQYF. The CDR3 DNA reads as TGTGCCAGCAGCTTAGTTAGCGGGGCAGATGAGCAGTACTTC.

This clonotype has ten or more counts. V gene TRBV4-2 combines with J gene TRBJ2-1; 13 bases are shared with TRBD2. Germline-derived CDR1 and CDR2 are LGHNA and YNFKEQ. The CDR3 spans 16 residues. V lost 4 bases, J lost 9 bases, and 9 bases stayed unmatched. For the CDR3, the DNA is TGTGCCAGCAGCCCTCAACTAGCGGGAGGGCCTTTTGAGCAGTTCTTC. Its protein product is CASSPQLAGGPFEQFF.

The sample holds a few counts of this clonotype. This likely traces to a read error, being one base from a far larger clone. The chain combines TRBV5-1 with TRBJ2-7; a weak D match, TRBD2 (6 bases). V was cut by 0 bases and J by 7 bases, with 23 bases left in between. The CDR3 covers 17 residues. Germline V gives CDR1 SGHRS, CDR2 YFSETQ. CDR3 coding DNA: TGCGCCAGCAGCTTGGCCGGGGGTTTCTCCTCCTACAATGAGCAGTACTTC. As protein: CASSLAGGFSSYNEQYF.

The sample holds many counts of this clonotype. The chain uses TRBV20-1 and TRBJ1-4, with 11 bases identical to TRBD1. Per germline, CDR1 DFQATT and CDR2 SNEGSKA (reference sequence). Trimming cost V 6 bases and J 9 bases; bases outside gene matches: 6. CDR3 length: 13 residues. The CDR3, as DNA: TGCAGTGCCGGTGGGACAGGGGGGAAAAAACTGTTTTTT. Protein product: CSAGGTGGKKLFF.

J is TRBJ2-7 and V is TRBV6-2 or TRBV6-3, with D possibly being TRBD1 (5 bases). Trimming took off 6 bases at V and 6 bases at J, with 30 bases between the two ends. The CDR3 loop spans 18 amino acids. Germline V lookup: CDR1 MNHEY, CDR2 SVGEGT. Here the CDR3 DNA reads TGTGCCAGCAGCTTAAGGCGGCAGGGCGAGTTTCCCCCTCTCGAGCAGTACTTC. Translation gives CASSLRRQGEFPPLEQYF.

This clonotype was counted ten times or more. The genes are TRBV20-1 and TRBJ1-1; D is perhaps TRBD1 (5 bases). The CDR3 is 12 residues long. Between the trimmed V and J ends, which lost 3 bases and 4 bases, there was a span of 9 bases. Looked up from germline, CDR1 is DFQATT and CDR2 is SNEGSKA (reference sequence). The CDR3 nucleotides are TGCAGTGCTAGTCCCGGGGGCACTGAAGCTTTCTTT. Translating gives CSASPGGTEAFF.

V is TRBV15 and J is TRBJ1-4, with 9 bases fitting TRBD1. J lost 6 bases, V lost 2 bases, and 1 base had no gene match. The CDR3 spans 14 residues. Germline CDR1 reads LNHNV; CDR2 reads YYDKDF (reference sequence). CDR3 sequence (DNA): TGTGCCACCAGCAGAAGGGACAGGGATGAAAAACTGTTTTTT. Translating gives CATSRRDRDEKLFF.

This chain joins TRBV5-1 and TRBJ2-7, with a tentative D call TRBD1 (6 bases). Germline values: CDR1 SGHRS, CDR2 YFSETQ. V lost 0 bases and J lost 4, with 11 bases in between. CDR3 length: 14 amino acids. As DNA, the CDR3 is TGCGCCAGCAGCTTGGACGAGGACAGATACGAGCAGTACTTC. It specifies CASSLDEDRYEQYF.

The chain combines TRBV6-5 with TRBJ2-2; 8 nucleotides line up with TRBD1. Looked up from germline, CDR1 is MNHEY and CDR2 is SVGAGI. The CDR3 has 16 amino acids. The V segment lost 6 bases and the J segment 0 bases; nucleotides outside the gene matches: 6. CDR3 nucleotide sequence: TGTGCCAGCAGAGGAGCAGGGGGCGCGAACACCGGGGAGCTGTTTTTT. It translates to CASRGAGGANTGELFF.

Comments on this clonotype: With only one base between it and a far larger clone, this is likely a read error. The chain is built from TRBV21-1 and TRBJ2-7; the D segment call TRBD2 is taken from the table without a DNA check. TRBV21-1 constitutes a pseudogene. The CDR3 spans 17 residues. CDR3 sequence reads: CASSKFTTGGLHNEQYF. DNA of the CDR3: TGTGCCAGCAGCAAATTTACGACGGGAGGGCTGCACAATGAGCAGTACTTC.

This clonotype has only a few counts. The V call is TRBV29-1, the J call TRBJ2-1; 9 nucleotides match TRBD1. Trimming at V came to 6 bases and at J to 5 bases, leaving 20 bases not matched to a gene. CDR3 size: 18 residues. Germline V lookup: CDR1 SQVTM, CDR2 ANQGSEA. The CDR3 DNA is TGCAGCGTGGAGAGACCAGCCGGGACAGGGCGGGGACACAATGAGCAGTTCTTC. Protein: CSVERPAGTGRGHNEQFF.

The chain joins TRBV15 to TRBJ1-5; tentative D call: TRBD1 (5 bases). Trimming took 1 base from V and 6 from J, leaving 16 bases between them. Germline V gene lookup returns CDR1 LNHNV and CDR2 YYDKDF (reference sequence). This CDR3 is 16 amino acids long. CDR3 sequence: CATSRVQGPPAQPQHF. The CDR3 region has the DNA TGTGCCACCAGCAGAGTCCAGGGACCACCAGCTCAGCCCCAGCATTTT.

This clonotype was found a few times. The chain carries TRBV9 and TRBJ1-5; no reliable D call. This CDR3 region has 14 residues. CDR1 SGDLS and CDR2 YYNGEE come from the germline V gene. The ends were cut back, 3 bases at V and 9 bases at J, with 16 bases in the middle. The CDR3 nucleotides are TGTGCCAGCAGCGCTGACGGCCGGGGATCGCCCCAGCATTTT. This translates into CASSADGRGSPQHF.

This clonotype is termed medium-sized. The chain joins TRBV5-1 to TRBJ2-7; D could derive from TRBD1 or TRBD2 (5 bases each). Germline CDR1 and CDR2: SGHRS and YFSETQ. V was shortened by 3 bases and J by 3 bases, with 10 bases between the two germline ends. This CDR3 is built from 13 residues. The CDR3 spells CASSYGTDYEQYF. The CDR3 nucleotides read TGCGCCAGCAGCTACGGGACGGACTACGAGCAGTACTTC.

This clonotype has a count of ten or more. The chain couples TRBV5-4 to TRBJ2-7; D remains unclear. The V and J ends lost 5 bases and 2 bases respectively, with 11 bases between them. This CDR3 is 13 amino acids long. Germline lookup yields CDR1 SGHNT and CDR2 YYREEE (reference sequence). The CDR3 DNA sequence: TGTGCCAGCAGTCCGGACGGCACCTACGAGCAGTACTTC. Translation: CASSPDGTYEQYF.

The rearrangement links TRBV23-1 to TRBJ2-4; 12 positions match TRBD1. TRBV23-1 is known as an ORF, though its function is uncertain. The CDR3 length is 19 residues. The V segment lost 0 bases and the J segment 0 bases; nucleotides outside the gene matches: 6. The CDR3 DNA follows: TGCGCCAGCAGTCAATCGGGACAGGGGGCCCGAAGAGCCAAAAACATTCAGTACTTC. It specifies CASSQSGQGARRAKNIQYF.

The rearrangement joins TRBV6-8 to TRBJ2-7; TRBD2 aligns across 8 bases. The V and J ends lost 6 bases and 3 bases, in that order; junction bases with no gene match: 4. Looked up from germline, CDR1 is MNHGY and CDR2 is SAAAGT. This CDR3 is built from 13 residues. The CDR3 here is CASRPGRGYEQYF. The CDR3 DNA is TGTGCCAGCAGGCCCGGGAGGGGCTACGAGCAGTACTTC.

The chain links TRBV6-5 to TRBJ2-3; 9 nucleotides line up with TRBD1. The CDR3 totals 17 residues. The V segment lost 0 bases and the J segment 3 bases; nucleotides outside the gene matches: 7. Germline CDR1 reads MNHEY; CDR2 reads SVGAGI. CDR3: CASSYSPPGQGTDTQYF. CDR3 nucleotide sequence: TGTGCCAGCAGTTACTCTCCGCCGGGACAGGGTACAGATACGCAGTATTTT.

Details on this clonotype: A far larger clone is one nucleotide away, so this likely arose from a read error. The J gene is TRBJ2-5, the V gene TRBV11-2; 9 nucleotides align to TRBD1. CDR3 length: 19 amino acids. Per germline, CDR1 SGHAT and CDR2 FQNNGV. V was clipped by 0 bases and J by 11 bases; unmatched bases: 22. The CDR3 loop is CASSLDVGQGLWRDNEQYF. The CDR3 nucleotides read TGTGCCAGCAGCTTAGACGTTGGACAGGGGCTATGGCGGGACAATGAGCAGTACTTC.

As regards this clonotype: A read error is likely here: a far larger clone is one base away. CDR3 region: CASSEGTTGGNVLTF. The CDR3 nucleotides read TGCGCCAGCAGTGAAGGGACAACTGGGGGCAACGTCCTGACTTTC. The genes are TRBV6-1 and TRBJ2-6; possibly TRBD1 for D (6 bases). This CDR3 spans 15 amino acids. Germline assignment: CDR1 MNHNS and CDR2 SASEGT.

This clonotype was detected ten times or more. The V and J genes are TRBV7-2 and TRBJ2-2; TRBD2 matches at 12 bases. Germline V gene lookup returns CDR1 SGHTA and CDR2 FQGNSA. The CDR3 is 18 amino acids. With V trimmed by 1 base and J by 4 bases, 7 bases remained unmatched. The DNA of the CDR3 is TGTGCCAGCAGCTTAGTTCCCCTAGCGGGAGGGGGCACCGGGGAGCTGTTTTTT. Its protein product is CASSLVPLAGGGTGELFF.

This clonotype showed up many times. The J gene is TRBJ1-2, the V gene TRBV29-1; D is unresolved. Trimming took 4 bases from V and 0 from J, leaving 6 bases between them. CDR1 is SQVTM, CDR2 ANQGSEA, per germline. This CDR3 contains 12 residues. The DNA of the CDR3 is TGCAGCGTTGTCTTGGCTAACTATGGCTACACCTTC. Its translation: CSVVLANYGYTF.

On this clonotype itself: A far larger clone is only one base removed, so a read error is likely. This CDR3 reads CASSAGVGASRNTEAFF. The CDR3 DNA follows: TGTGCCAGCAGCGCAGGGGTGGGCGCCTCTCGGAACACTGAAGCTTTCTTT. The rearrangement uses TRBV5-1 and TRBJ1-1, with D possibly TRBD1 on 6 matching bases. This CDR3 has 17 amino acids. Germline CDR1 reads SGHRS; CDR2 reads YFSETQ.

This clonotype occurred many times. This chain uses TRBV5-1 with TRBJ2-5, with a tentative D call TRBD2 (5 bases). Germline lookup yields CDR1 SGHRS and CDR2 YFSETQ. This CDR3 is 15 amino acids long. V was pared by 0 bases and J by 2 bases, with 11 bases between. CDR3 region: CASSLGVTGQETQYF. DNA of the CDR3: TGCGCCAGCAGCTTGGGGGTTACGGGGCAAGAGACCCAGTACTTC.

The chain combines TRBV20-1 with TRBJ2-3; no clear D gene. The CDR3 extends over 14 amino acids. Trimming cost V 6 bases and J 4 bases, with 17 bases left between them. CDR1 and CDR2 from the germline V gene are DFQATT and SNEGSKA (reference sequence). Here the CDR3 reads CSALGLLAADTQYF. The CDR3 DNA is TGCAGTGCCCTCGGGCTATTAGCTGCAGATACGCAGTATTTT.

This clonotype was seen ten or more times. The CDR3 sequence: CASSLGSSGSYEQYF. CDR3 nucleotides: TGTGCCAGCAGCTTAGGTTCTAGCGGGTCCTACGAGCAGTACTTC. The rearrangement uses TRBV7-2 and TRBJ2-7; 8 bases map to TRBD2. V lost 1 base to trimming and J lost 1 base; unmatched junction nucleotides: 3. Germline CDR1 is SGHTA and CDR2 is FQGNSA. The CDR3 has 15 residues. Full variable domain (missing parts from reference TRBV7-2 and TRBJ2-7): GAGVSQSPSNKVTEKGKDVELRCDPISGHTALYWYRQSLGQGLEFLIYFQGNSAPDKSGLPSDRFSAERTGGSVSTLTIQRTQQEDSAVYLCASSLGSSGSYEQYFGPGTRLTVT.

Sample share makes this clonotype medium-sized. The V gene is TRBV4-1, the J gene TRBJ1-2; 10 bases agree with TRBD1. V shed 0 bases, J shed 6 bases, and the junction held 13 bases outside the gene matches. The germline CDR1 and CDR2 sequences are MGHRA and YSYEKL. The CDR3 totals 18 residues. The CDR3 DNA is TGCGCCAGCAGCCAAGATGGGGACAGGGGTCCCCTTCGGGATGGCTACACCTTC. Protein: CASSQDGDRGPLRDGYTF.

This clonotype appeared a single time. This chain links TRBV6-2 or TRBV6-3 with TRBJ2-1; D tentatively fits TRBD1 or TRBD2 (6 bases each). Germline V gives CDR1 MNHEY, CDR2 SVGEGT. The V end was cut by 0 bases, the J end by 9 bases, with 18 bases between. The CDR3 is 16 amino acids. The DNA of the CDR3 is TGTGCCAGCAGTTACTCCCTTGGGGGGCTAGTGGGTGAGCAGTTCTTC. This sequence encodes CASSYSLGGLVGEQFF.

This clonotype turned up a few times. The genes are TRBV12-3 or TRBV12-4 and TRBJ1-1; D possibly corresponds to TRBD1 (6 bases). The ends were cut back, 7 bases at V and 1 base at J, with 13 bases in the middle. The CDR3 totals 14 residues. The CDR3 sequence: CASKRDTGNTEAFF. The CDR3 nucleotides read TGTGCCAGCAAACGGGACACCGGGAACACTGAAGCTTTCTTT.

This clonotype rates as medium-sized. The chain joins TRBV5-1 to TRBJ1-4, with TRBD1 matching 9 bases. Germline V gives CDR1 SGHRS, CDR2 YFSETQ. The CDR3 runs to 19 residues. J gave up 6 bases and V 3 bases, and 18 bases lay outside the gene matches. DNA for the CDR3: TGCGCCAGCAGCTACTCCAGCAGTATACCCGGGACAGGGCATGAAAAACTGTTTTTT. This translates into CASSYSSSIPGTGHEKLFF.

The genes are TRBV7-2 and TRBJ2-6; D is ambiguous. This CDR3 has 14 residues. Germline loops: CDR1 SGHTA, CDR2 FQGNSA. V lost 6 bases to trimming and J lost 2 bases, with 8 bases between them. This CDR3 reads CASRAKAGANVLTF. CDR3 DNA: TGTGCCAGCAGAGCGAAGGCTGGGGCCAACGTCCTGACTTTC.